This entry lists 2 T cell receptor beta chains sequenced from one sample in a study of CXCR3-negative and CXCR3-positive naive CD8 T cells. UMI-labeled 5' RACE TRB cDNA libraries were prepared from the cells. TCRdb processed the 5' RACE reads again and assigns one entry to each CDR3 protein, with no DNA. This table holds roughly 7,100 distinct CDR3 sequences. Material: naive CXCR3- CD8+ T cells from blood. Sample subset: CD45RO-CCR7+CD27+CD95- naive CD8+ T cells lacking CXCR3 (TNR3-). The source of these receptors is a human donor in good health. Some clones in this sample may be carry-over from other donors' samples.

The chain has TRBV29-1 and TRBJ2-6. Germline V gene sequence: CDR1 SQVTM, CDR2 ANQGSEA. CDR3 length: 15 amino acids. CDR3 sequence: CSVETLRTGANVLTF.

Its frequency marks this clonotype as medium-sized (0.01 to 0.1%). CDR3 in amino acids: CAISEEVGTYEQYF. The V gene is TRBV10-3, the J gene TRBJ2-7. The germline gives CDR1 ENHRY, CDR2 SYGVKD. This CDR3 has 14 amino acids.